The 22 T cell receptor beta chains below all came from one sample that was sequenced in a study of T cell clonotyping in hematopoietic cell transplantation. Time point of the sample: recipient sample about 28 days before transplant, after cytoreduction. Using immunoSEQ multiplex PCR, the repertoire was profiled, and TCRdb retains in-frame clones only, with some absent. The table has fewer than 15,000 clones, around 80% seen once. Sequencing was performed on peripheral blood mononuclear cells, taken before stem cell transplant. These receptors were collected from a man aged 60 to 69 with acute myeloid leukemia. Some clones in this sample may be carry-over from other donors' samples.

This clone has only a few counts. V is TRBV14 and J is TRBJ1-5; D is uncertain. Germline values: CDR1 SGHDN, CDR2 FVKESK. V gave up 2 bases and J gave up 7 bases, with 9 bases separating them. The CDR3 is made up of 13 amino acids. The CDR3 nucleotides read TGTGCCAGCAGCCAAAGCCCAGAGCAGCCCCAGCATTTT. Amino acid sequence: CASSQSPEQPQHF.

This sequence joins TRBV27 and TRBJ1-6; a possible D gene is TRBD1 (5 bases). Looked up from germline, CDR1 is MNHEY and CDR2 is SMNVEV (reference sequence). With 2 bases removed from V and 10 bases from J, the gap between germline ends came to 12 bases. The CDR3 length is 14 residues. In DNA form, the CDR3 reads TGTGCCAGCAGTTTAGTAATGGGGGAGTCACCCCTCCACTTT. It specifies CASSLVMGESPLHF.

V is TRBV6-1 and J is TRBJ1-5; D is perhaps TRBD1 (5 bases). V lost 6 bases and J lost 0, with 12 bases in between. The CDR3 runs 15 residues. Per germline, CDR1 MNHNS and CDR2 SASEGT. The CDR3 DNA is TGTGCCAGCAGATTAGACAGATATAGCAATCAGCCCCAGCATTTT. It yields the protein CASRLDRYSNQPQHF.

This rearrangement joins TRBV11-2 to TRBJ2-2; 9 bases map to TRBD1. Germline V gene sequence: CDR1 SGHAT, CDR2 FQNNGV. CDR3 size: 15 residues. V dropped 4 bases and J dropped 4; count of bases not matched to a gene: 4. CDR3 region: CASSSTGGSTGELFF. Written as DNA, the CDR3 is TGTGCCAGCAGCTCAACAGGGGGCTCCACCGGGGAGCTGTTTTTT.

The chain recombines TRBV9 with TRBJ2-5; TRBD2 agrees at 10 bases. Matching the DNA end better, TRBJ2-7 makes the J call doubtful. CDR1 and CDR2 from the germline V gene are SGDLS and YYNGEE. The CDR3 loop spans 14 amino acids. CDR3 loop: CASSPRTSGYEQYF. For the CDR3, the DNA is TGTGCCAGCAGCCCCCGGACTAGCGGCTACGAGCAGTACTTC.

The gene calls are TRBV5-1 and TRBJ2-3; no definite D call. The CDR3 totals 17 residues. Per the germline V gene, CDR1 is SGHRS and CDR2 is YFSETQ. Trimming cost V 0 bases and J 2 bases, with 16 bases left between them. The CDR3 DNA sequence: TGCGCCAGCAGCTTGGCTTTACAAACGGGTCCCACAGATACGCAGTATTTT. Translation: CASSLALQTGPTDTQYF. Based on the CDR3 plus reference TRBV5-1 and TRBJ2-3, the full variable domain is KAGVTQTPRYLIKTRGQQVTLSCSPISGHRSVSWYQQTPGQGLQFLFEYFSETQRNKGNFPGRFSGRQFSNSRSEMNVSTLELGDSALYLCASSLALQTGPTDTQYFGPGTRLTVL.

The chain joins TRBV7-2 to TRBJ1-1; D gene ambiguous. The CDR3 sequence is 15 residues long. V lost 3 bases, J lost 4 bases, and 15 bases lay in between. Germline V gene lookup returns CDR1 SGHTA and CDR2 FQGNSA. DNA of the CDR3: TGTGCCAGCAGCTTCTTCGGGAGCTGGGGCACTGAAGCTTTCTTT. Protein sequence: CASSFFGSWGTEAFF.

Turning to this clone: The junction differs from germline at one of its ends, possibly a read error. The chain links TRBV28 to TRBJ2-7; D not certain. Germline V gives CDR1 MDHEN, CDR2 SYDVKM. The CDR3 sequence is 11 residues long. This chain's CDR3 is CASSYPEQKIF. CDR3 in DNA: TGTGCCAGCAGTTACCCAGAACAGAAGATCTTC.

The gene calls are TRBV25-1 and TRBJ1-2, with D hard to call. This CDR3 contains 14 residues. CDR1 MGHDK and CDR2 SYGVNS come from the germline V gene. The V end lost 1 base, the J end lost 4 bases, and 10 bases lay between the germline ends. The CDR3, as DNA: TGTGCCAGCAGTGAATCCCCCGGGATCTATGGCTACACCTTC. This translates into CASSESPGIYGYTF.

The rearrangement uses TRBV11-2 and TRBJ2-5; D gene unclear. The CDR3 is 14 residues long. Trimming stripped 4 bases from V and 2 bases from J, with 11 bases between. Germline values: CDR1 SGHAT, CDR2 FQNNGV. The CDR3 region is CASSSRLGQETQYF. The CDR3 DNA sequence: TGTGCCAGCAGCTCCCGCCTCGGTCAAGAGACCCAGTACTTC. The full variable domain, its missing parts supplied by reference TRBV11-2 and TRBJ2-5, is EAGVAQSPRYKIIEKRQSVAFWCNPISGHATLYWYQQILGQGPKLLIQFQNNGVVDDSQLPKDRFSAERLKGVDSTLKIQPAKLEDSAVYLCASSSRLGQETQYFGPGTRLLVL.

The chain is built from TRBV27 and TRBJ2-1, with unresolved D. This CDR3 spans 14 amino acids. CDR1 is MNHEY and CDR2 is SMNVEV in the germline V gene (reference sequence). V lost 1 base and J 6 bases, leaving 10 bases between the germline ends. CDR3 loop: CASSLYLGSNEQFF. The CDR3 nucleotides read TGTGCCAGCAGTTTATATTTGGGGTCCAATGAGCAGTTCTTC.

V and J are TRBV5-1 and TRBJ2-6; maybe TRBD1 (7 bases). Germline CDR1 and CDR2: SGHRS and YFSETQ. The CDR3 spans 17 residues. Deletions cut 4 bases from V and 0 bases from J, with 14 bases between. CDR3 nucleotides: TGCGCCAGCAGCCCGCGGGGACAGCTCTCTGGGGCCAACGTCCTGACTTTC. It specifies CASSPRGQLSGANVLTF. The whole variable domain, remainder taken from reference TRBV5-1 and TRBJ2-6, is KAGVTQTPRYLIKTRGQQVTLSCSPISGHRSVSWYQQTPGQGLQFLFEYFSETQRNKGNFPGRFSGRQFSNSRSEMNVSTLELGDSALYLCASSPRGQLSGANVLTFGAGSRLTVL.

This rearrangement joins TRBV4-1 to TRBJ1-1; D gene uncertain. Germline V gives CDR1 MGHRA, CDR2 YSYEKL. Trimming shortened V by 4 bases and J by 11 bases, and 17 bases separated the two germline ends. CDR3 length equals 13 residues. CDR3 in amino acids: CASSPPSSLEAFF. The CDR3 bases are TGCGCCAGCAGCCCCCCCAGTTCCCTTGAGGCTTTCTTT.

The chain couples TRBV25-1 to TRBJ2-7, with D possibly being TRBD2 (7 bases). Germline V CDR1 and CDR2: MGHDK, SYGVNS. V lost 7 bases, J lost 9 bases, and 22 bases lay in between. This CDR3 is 14 amino acids long. CDR3 region: CASMGGPGFFRQYF. In DNA, the CDR3 is TGTGCCAGCATGGGGGGGCCGGGGTTTTTTCGGCAGTACTTC.

The DNA for the CDR3 is TGCGCCAGCAGCCCTAGTCTAGCGGGGGAGAGGCAGTACTTC. Translating it yields CASSPSLAGERQYF. The chain is built from TRBV4-1 and TRBJ2-7; 10 nucleotides agree with TRBD2. The CDR3 has 14 amino acids. Trimming cost V 4 bases and J 9 bases; bases outside gene matches: 9. CDR1 is MGHRA and CDR2 is YSYEKL in the germline V gene.

This clone turned up a few times. The V gene is TRBV7-9, the J gene TRBJ2-2, with D uncertain. This CDR3 spans 14 amino acids. The V gene lost 2 bases and the J gene lost 8 bases, with 12 bases spanning the gap. Germline V CDR1 and CDR2: SEHNR, FQNEAQ (reference sequence). CDR3 in amino acids: CASSLTGPGGELFF. CDR3 nucleotide sequence: TGTGCCAGCAGCTTAACGGGCCCAGGAGGGGAGCTGTTTTTT.

The chain recombines TRBV4-2 with TRBJ1-1; 7 bases map to TRBD1. CDR3 length: 17 amino acids. V dropped 3 bases and J dropped 0; count of bases not matched to a gene: 10. Per germline, CDR1 LGHNA and CDR2 YNFKEQ. The CDR3 spells CASSQHRGEGMNTEAFF. CDR3 bases: TGTGCCAGCAGCCAGCACAGGGGAGAGGGCATGAACACTGAAGCTTTCTTT.

In DNA form, the CDR3 reads TGTGCCAGCAGCCCCAGGACAGGGGAGAACACTGAAGCTTTCTTT. Encoded protein: CASSPRTGENTEAFF. The V call is TRBV7-9, the J call TRBJ1-1, with 9 bases that match TRBD1. Germline CDR1 reads SEHNR; CDR2 reads FQNEAQ (reference sequence). Trimming removed 5 bases from V and 1 base from J; junction bases left unmatched: 5. The CDR3 is 15 residues long.

The chain links TRBV10-3 to TRBJ1-4; weak D call: TRBD1 (6 bases). The CDR3 extends over 13 amino acids. CDR1 ENHRY and CDR2 SYGVKD come from the germline V gene. Trimming stripped 5 bases from V and 4 bases from J, with 8 bases between. CDR3 DNA sequence: TGTGCCATCAGTACAGGGATTAATGAAAAACTGTTTTTT. Translated, it gives CAISTGINEKLFF.

The chain joins TRBV4-1 to TRBJ2-4; D unresolved. This CDR3 is 15 amino acids long. Germline V gene sequence: CDR1 MGHRA, CDR2 YSYEKL. The V end was cut by 4 bases, the J end by 6 bases, with 16 bases between. CDR3 protein: CASSPGPSLGNIQYF. CDR3 nucleotides: TGCGCCAGCAGCCCAGGACCCTCGTTGGGAAACATTCAGTACTTC.

The chain couples TRBV2 to TRBJ2-2; possibly TRBD1 or TRBD2 for D (5 bases each). Trimming removed 8 bases at V and 4 bases at J, with 14 bases between. Germline loops: CDR1 SNHLY, CDR2 FYNNEI. The CDR3 runs 14 residues. In DNA, the CDR3 is TGTGCCAGCGTGATAGGGACCAGCACCGGGGAGCTGTTTTTT. Protein sequence: CASVIGTSTGELFF. Filled out from reference TRBV2 and TRBJ2-2, the complete variable domain reads EPEVTQTPSHQVTQMGQEVILRCVPISNHLYFYWYRQILGQKVEFLVSFYNNEISEKSEIFDDQFSVERPDGSNFTLKIRSTKLEDSAMYFCASVIGTSTGELFFGEGSRLTVL.

This CDR3 reads CASSPRQIANTGELFF. CDR3 in DNA: TGCGCCAGCAGCCCAAGACAGATTGCCAACACCGGGGAGCTGTTTTTT. The chain couples TRBV5-1 to TRBJ2-2, with TRBD1 as a possible D gene (5 bases). Per germline, CDR1 SGHRS and CDR2 YFSETQ. V lost 4 bases to trimming and J lost 2 bases, with 15 bases between them. This CDR3 spans 16 amino acids.